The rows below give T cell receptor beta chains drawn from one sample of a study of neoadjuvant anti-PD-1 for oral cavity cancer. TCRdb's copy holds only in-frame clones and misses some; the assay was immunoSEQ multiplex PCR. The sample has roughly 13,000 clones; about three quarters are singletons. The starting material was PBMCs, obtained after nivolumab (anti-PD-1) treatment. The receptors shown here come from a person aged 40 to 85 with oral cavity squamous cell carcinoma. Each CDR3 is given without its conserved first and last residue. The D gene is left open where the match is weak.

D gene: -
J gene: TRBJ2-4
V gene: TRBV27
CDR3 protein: ASRVGGADIQY

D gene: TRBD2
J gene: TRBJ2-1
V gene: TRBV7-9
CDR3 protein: ASSKLAGGYNEQF

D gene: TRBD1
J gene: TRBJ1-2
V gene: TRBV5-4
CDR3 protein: ASNRQGAEGYT

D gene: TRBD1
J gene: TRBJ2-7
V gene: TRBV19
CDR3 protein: ASSTQPLDRGQEQY

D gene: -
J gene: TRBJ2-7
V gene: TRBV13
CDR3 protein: ASSLGGGPTYEQY

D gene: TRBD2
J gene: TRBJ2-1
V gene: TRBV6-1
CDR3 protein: ASSEGLREINEQF

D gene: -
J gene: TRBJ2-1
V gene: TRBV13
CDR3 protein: ASSLNILTYNEQF

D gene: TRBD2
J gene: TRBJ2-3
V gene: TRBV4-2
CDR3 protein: ASSLGLVDTQY

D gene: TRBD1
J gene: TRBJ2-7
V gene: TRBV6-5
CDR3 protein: ASSGPGQGIYEQY

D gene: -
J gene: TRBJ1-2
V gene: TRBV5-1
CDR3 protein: ASSPEGYSNYGYT

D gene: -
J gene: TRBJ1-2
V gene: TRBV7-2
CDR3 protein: ASSLVPEPGGGYT

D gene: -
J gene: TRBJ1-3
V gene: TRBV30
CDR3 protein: AWSVQEAGATGNTIY

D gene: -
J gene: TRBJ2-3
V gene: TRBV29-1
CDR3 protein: SDRHTDTQY

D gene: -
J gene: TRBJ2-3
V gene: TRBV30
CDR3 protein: AWSVLGLGTDTQY

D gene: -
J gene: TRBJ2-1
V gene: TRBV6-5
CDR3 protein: ASSVSGYYNEQF

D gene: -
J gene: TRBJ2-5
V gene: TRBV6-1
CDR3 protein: ASSWGETQY

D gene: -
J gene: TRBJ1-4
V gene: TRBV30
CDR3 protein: AWSEGATNEKLF

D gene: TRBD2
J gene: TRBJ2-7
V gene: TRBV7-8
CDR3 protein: ASSLELAGGSEQY

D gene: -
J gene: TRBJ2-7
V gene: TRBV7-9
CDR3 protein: ASTPSSRFEQY

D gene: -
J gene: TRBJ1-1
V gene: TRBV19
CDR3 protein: ASSKSGTLNTEAF

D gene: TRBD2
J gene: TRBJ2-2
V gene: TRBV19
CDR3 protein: ASSWRTSGRIGELF

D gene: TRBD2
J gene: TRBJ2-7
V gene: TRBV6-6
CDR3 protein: ASSYDPSGRVYEQY

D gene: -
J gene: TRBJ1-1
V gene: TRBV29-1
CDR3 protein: SVALRGANTEAF

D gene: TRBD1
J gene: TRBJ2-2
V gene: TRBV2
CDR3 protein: ASRAGTGLGELF

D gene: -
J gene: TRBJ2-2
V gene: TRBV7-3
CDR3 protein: ASSPQENTGELF

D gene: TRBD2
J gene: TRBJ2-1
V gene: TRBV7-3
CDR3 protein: ASSLTRLAGVHNEQF

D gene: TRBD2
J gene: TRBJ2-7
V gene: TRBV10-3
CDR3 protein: AISETSGRYGEQY

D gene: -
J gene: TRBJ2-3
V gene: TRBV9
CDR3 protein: ASSDGLYTQY

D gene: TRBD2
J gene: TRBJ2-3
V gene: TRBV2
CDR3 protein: ASSDRGSRADTQY

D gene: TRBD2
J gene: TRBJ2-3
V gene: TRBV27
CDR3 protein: ASSLSTSGTSGATDTQY

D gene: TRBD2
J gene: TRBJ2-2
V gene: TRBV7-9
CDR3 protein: ASSVAGVTGELF

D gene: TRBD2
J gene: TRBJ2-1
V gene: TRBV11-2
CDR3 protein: ASSLGRKIAGRSYNEQF

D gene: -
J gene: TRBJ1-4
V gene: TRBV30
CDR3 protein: AWKYGYEKLF

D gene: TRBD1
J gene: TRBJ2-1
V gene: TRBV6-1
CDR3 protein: ASSGLTGGIAEQF

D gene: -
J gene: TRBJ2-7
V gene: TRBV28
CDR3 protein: ASRGAYEQY

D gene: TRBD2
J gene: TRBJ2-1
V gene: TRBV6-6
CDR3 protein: ASSYSGGGQF

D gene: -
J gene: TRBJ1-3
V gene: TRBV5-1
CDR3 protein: ASSLEVRYSGNTIY